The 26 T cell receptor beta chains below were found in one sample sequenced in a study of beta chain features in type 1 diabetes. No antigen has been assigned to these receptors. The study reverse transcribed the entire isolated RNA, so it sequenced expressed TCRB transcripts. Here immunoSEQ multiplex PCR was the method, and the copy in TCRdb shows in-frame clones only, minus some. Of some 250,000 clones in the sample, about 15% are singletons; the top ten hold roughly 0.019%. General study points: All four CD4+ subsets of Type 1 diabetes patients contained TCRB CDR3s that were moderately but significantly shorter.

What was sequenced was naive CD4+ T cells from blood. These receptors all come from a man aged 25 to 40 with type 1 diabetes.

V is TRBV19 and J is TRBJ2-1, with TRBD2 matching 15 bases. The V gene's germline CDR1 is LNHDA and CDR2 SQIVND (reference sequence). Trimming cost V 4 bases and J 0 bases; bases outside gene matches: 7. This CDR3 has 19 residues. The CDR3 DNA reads TGTGCCAGTAGTAGAGGGACTAGCGGGAGGTCCAGCTCCTACAATGAGCAGTTCTTC. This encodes CASSRGTSGRSSSYNEQFF.

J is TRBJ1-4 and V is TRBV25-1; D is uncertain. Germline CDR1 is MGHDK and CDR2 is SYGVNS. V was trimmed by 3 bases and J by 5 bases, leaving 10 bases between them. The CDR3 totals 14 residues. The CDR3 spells CASSEPGLNEKLFF. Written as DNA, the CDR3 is TGTGCCAGCAGTGAGCCAGGTTTAAATGAAAAACTGTTTTTT.

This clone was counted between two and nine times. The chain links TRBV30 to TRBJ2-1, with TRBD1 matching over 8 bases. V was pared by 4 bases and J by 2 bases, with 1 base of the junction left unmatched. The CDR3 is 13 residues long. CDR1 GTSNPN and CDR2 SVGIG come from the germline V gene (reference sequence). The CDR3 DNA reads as TGTGCCTGGACAGGGGGCGCCTACAATGAGCAGTTCTTC. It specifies CAWTGGAYNEQFF.

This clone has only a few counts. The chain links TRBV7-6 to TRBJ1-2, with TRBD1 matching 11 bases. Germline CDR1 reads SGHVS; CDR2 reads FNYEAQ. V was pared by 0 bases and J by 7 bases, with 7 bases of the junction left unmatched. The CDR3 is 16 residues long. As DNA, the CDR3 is TGTGCCAGCAGCTTAGCGGCCCGGGACAGGGGGGGTGGCTACACCTTC. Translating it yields CASSLAARDRGGGYTF.

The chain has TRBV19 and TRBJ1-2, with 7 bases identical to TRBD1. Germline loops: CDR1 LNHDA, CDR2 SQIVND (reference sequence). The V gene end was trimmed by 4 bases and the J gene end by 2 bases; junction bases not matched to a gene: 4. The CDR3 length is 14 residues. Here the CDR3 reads CASSTTGPNYGYTF. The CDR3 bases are TGTGCCAGTAGTACGACAGGGCCCAACTATGGCTACACCTTC.

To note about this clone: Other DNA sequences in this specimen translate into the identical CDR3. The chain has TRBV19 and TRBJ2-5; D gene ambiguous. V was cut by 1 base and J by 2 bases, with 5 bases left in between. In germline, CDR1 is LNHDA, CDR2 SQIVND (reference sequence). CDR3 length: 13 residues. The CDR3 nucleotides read TGTGCCAGTAGTATAGGAGGACAAGAGACCCAGTACTTC. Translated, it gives CASSIGGQETQYF.

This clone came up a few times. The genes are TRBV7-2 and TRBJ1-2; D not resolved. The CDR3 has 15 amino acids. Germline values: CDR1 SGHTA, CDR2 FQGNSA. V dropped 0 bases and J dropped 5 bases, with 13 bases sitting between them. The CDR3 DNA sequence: TGTGCCAGCAGCTTAGCGGAAGGACTCGTATATGGCTACACCTTC. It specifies CASSLAEGLVYGYTF.

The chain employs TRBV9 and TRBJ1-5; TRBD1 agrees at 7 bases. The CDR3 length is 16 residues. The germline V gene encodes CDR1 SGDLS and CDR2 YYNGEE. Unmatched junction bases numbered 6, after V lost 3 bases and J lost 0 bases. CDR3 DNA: TGTGCCAGCAGCGACCGGGACAGAAATAGCAATCAGCCCCAGCATTTT. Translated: CASSDRDRNSNQPQHF.

The CDR3 spells CASSRLAGADGEQYF. The CDR3 DNA follows: TGTGCCAGCAGCCGACTAGCGGGAGCCGACGGAGAGCAGTACTTC. The chain uses TRBV7-2 and TRBJ2-7; the match to TRBD2 covers 12 bases. Germline lookup yields CDR1 SGHTA and CDR2 FQGNSA. CDR3 length: 15 residues. V trimming: 5 bases; J trimming: 7 bases; junction bases outside the gene matches: 9. Supplemented by reference TRBV7-2 and TRBJ2-7, the full variable domain reads GAGVSQSPSNKVTEKGKDVELRCDPISGHTALYWYRQSLGQGLEFLIYFQGNSAPDKSGLPSDRFSAERTGGSVSTLTIQRTQQEDSAVYLCASSRLAGADGEQYFGPGTRLTVT.

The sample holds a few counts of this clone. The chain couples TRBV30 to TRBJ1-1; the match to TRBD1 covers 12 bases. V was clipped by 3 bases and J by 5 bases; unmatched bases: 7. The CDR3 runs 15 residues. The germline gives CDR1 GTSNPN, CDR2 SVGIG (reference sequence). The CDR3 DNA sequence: TGTGCCTGGAGGGGGACAGGGGGCGTATGGACTGAAGCTTTCTTT. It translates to CAWRGTGGVWTEAFF.

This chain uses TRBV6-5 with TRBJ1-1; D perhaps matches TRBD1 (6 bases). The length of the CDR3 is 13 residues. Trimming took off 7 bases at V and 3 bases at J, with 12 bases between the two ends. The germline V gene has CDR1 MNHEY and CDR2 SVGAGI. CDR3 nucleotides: TGTGCCAGCACTATCTCAGGGGACACTGAAGCTTTCTTT. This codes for CASTISGDTEAFF.

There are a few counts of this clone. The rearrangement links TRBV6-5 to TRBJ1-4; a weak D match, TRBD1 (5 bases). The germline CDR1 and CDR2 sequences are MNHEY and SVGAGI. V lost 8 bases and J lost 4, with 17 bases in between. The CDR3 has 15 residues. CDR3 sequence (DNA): TGTGCCAGCGGGGTTAGGGGCAGCCTTAATGAAAAACTGTTTTTT. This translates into CASGVRGSLNEKLFF.

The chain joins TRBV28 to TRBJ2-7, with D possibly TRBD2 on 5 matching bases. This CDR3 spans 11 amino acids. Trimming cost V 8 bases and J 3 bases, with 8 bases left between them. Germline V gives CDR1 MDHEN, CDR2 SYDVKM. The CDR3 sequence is CASGRGYEQYF. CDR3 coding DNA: TGTGCCAGCGGCCGGGGCTACGAGCAGTACTTC.

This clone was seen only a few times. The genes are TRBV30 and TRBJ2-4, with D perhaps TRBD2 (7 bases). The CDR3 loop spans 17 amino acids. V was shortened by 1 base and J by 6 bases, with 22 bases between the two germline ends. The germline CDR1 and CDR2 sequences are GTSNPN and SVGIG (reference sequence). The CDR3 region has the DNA TGTGCCTGGAGTGGGGCGGGGGCGCCGGGACCTCTAAACATTCAGTACTTC. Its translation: CAWSGAGAPGPLNIQYF. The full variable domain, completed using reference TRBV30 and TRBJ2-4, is SQTIHQWPATLVQPVGSPLSLECTVEGTSNPNLYWYRQAAGRGLQLLFYSVGIGQISSEVPQNLSASRPQDRQFILSSKKLLLSDSGFYLCAWSGAGAPGPLNIQYFGAGTRLSVL.

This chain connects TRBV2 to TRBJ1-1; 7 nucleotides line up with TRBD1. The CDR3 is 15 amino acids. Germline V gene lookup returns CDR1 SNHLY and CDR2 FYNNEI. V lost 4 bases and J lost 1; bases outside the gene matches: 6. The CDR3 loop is CASSAEGAENTEAFF. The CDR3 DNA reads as TGTGCCAGCAGTGCGGAGGGGGCTGAGAACACTGAAGCTTTCTTT.

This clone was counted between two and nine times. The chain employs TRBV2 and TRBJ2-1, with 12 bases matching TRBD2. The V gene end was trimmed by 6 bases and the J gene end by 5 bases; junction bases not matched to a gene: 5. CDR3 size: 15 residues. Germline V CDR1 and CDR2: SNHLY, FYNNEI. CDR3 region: CASSLAGGPNNEQFF. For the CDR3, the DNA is TGTGCCAGCAGCCTAGCGGGAGGGCCTAACAATGAGCAGTTCTTC.

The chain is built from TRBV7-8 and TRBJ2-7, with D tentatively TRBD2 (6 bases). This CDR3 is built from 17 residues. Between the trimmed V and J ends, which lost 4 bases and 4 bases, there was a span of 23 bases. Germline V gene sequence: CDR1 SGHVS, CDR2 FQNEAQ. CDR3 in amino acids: CASSSRNPPSEPYEQYF. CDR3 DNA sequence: TGTGCCAGCAGCTCAAGAAACCCGCCTAGCGAACCATACGAGCAGTACTTC. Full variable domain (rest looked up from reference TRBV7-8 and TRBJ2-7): GAGVSQSPRYKVAKRGQDVALRCDPISGHVSLFWYQQALGQGPEFLTYFQNEAQLDKSGLPSDRFFAERPEGSVSTLKIQRTQQEDSAVYLCASSSRNPPSEPYEQYFGPGTRLTVT.

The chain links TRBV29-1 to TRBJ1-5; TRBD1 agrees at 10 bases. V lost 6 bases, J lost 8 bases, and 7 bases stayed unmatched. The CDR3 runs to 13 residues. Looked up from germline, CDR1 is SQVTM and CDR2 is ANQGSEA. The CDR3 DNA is TGCAGCGTAGCTGGACAGGGGGGCAAGCCCCAGCATTTT. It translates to CSVAGQGGKPQHF.

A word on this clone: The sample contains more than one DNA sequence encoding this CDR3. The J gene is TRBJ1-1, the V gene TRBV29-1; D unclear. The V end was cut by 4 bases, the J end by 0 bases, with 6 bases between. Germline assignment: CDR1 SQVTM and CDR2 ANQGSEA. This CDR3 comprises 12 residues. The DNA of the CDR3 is TGCAGCGTTGGGCAGATGAACACTGAAGCTTTCTTT. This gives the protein CSVGQMNTEAFF. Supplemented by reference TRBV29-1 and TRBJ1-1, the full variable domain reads SAVISQKPSRDICQRGTSLTIQCQVDSQVTMMFWYRQQPGQSLTLIATANQGSEATYESGFVIDKFPISRPNLTFSTLTVSNMSPEDSSIYLCSVGQMNTEAFFGQGTRLTVV.

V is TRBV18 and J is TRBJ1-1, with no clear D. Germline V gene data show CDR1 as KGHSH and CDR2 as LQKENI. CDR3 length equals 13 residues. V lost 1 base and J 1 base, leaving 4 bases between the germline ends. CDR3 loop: CASSPRENTEAFF. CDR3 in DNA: TGTGCCAGCTCACCACGAGAGAACACTGAAGCTTTCTTT.

The chain's CDR3 is CAWRPPGAGGEKLFF. CDR3 DNA: TGTGCCTGGAGGCCTCCTGGGGCGGGGGGGGAAAAACTGTTTTTT. V gene TRBV30 combines with J gene TRBJ1-4; TRBD1 might be the D (5 bases). There are 15 residues in the CDR3. Trimming stripped 3 bases from V and 8 bases from J, with 19 bases between. Germline V gives CDR1 GTSNPN, CDR2 SVGIG (reference sequence).

CDR3 nucleotide sequence: TGTGCCAGCAGCCCTCCTACCGATCTCTTAGGAGGGGCCCAGTACTTC. It translates to CASSPPTDLLGGAQYF. The V call is TRBV5-4, the J call TRBJ2-5; maybe TRBD2 (6 bases). CDR1 and CDR2 (germline): SGHNT, YYREEE (reference sequence). Between the trimmed V and J ends, which lost 4 bases and 9 bases, there was a span of 25 bases. CDR3 size: 16 residues.

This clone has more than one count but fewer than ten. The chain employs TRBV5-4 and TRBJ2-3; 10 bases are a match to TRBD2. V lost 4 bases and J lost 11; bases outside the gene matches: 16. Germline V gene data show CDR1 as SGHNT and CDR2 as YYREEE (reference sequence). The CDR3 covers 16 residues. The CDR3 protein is CASSVLAGSFTFGQYF. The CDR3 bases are TGTGCCAGCAGCGTACTAGCGGGATCTTTCACATTCGGGCAGTATTTT.

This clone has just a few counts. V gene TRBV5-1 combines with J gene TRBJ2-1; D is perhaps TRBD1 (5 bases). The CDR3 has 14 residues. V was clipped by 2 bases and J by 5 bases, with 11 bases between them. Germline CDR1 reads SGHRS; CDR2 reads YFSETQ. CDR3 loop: CASSFLGPDNEQFF. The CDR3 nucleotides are TGCGCCAGCAGCTTCTTGGGGCCCGACAATGAGCAGTTCTTC.

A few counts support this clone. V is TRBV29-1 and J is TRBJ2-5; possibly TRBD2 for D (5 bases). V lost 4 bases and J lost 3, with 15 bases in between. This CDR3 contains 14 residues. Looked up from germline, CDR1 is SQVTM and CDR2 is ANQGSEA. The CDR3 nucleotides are TGCAGCGTTGCGGGGAACCTGGGCAAAGAGACCCAGTACTTC. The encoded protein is CSVAGNLGKETQYF.

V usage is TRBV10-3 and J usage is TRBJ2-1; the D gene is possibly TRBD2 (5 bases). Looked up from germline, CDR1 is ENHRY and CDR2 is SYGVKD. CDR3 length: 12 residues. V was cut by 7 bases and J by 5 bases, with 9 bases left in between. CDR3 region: CAINYSDNEQFF. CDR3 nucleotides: TGTGCCATCAATTATAGCGACAATGAGCAGTTCTTC.